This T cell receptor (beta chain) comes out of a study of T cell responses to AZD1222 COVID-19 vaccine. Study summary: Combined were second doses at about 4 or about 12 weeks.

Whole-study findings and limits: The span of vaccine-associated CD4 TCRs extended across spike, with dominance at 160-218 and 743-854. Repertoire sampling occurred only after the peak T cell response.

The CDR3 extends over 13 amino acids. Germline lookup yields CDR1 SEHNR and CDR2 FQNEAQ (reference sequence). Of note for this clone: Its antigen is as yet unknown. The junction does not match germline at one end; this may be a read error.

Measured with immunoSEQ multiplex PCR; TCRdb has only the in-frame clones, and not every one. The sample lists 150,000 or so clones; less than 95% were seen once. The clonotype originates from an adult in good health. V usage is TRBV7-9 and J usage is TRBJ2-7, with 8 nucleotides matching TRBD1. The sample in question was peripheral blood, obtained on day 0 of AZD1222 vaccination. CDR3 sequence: CASSLGPTGGKHF. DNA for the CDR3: TGTGCCAGCAGCTTAGGTCCCACAGGGGGAAAACACTTC.